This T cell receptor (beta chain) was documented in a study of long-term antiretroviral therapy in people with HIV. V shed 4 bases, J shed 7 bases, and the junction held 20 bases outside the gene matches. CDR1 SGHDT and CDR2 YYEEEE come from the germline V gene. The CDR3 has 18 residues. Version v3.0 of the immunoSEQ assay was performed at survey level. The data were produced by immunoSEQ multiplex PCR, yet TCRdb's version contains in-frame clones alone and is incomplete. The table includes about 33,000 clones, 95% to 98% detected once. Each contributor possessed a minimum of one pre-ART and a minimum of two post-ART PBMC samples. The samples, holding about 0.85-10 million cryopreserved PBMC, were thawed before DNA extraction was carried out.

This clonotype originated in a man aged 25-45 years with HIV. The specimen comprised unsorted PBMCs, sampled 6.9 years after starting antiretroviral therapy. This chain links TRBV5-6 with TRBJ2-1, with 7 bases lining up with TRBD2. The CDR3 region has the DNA TGTGCCAGCAGCCCCACAACCTTTATCCAGCGGGATGGGAATGAGCAGTTCTTC. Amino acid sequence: CASSPTTFIQRDGNEQFF. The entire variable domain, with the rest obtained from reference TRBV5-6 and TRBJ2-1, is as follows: DAGVTQSPTHLIKTRGQQVTLRCSPKSGHDTVSWYQQALGQGPQFIFQYYEEEERQRGNFPDRFSGHQFPNYSSELNVNALLLGDSALYLCASSPTTFIQRDGNEQFFGPGTRLTVL.